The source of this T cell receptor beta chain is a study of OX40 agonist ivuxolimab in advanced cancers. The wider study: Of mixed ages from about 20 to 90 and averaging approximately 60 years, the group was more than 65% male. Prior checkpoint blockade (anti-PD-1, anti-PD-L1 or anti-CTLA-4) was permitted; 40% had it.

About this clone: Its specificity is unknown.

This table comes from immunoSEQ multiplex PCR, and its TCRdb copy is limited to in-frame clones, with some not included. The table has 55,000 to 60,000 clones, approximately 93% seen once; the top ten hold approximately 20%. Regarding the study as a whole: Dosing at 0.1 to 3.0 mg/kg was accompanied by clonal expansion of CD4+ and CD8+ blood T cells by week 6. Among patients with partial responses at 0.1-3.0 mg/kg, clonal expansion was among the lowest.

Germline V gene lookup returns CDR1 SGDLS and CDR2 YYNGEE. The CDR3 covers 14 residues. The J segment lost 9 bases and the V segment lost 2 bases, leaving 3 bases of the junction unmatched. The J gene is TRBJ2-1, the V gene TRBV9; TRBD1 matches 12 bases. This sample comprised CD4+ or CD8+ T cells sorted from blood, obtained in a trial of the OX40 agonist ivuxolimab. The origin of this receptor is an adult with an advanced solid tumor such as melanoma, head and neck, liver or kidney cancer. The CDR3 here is CASSVGQGAGEQFF. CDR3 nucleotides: TGTGCCAGCAGCGTGGGACAGGGGGCGGGTGAGCAGTTCTTC.